This TCR beta chain appears in the sequencing data of a study of regulatory and conventional T cells in RAG deficiency. The CDR3 consists of 17 residues. Trimming cost V 0 bases and J 0 bases, with 10 bases left between them. CDR1 and CDR2 (germline): SGDLS, YYNGEE. Genomic DNA came from blood conventional CD4+ T cells gated CD25-low CD127-high. The assay was immunoSEQ multiplex PCR, and TCRdb's table has in-frame clones only and misses some. Altogether 25,000 to 35,000 clones are present, roughly 95% being singletons, with the ten largest covering approximately 0.15%. A further study also used this sample, focusing on regulatory T cells. As that report states: The primer mix had 52 TRBV and 13 TRBJ primers.

This rearrangement joins TRBV9 to TRBJ2-6; D is unclear. The specimen was CD25- CD4+ T cells sorted from blood. The sequence derives from a human donor in good health. The DNA for the CDR3 is TGTGCCAGCAGCGTAGGGTCGGGTTTCTCTGGGGCCAACGTCCTGACTTTC. It specifies CASSVGSGFSGANVLTF.